What follows are 31 T cell receptor beta chains derived from one specimen sequenced in a study of control samples from healthy donors and cancer patients. Measured with immunoSEQ multiplex PCR; TCRdb has only the in-frame clones, and not every one. Here the sample spans roughly 120,000 clones, approximately 95% being singletons. The material sequenced was blood. The receptor set was obtained from a man in his thirties or forties in good health.

This clone has just one count. The chain couples TRBV7-2 to TRBJ2-7; 8 bases are shared with TRBD1. This CDR3 region has 15 residues. V lost 5 bases and J lost 4; bases outside the gene matches: 10. Per the germline V gene, CDR1 is SGHTA and CDR2 is FQGNSA. This CDR3 is CASSPYPGTGYEQYF. CDR3 coding DNA: TGTGCCAGCAGCCCCTATCCCGGGACAGGTTACGAGCAGTACTTC.

This chain uses TRBV7-8 with TRBJ2-2; D possibly uses TRBD1 or TRBD2 (5 bases each). The germline V gene encodes CDR1 SGHVS and CDR2 FQNEAQ. The V end was cut by 3 bases, the J end by 1 base, with 9 bases between. This CDR3 contains 15 residues. The CDR3 loop is CASSLGVGNTGELFF. CDR3 DNA: TGTGCCAGCAGCTTGGGGGTAGGGAACACCGGGGAGCTGTTTTTT.

The rearrangement uses TRBV27 and TRBJ2-1; TRBD1 or TRBD2 may be the D gene (5 bases each). Trimming pared 3 bases from V and 0 bases from J, leaving 9 bases between. Germline CDR1 and CDR2: MNHEY and SMNVEV (reference sequence). CDR3 size: 15 residues. The CDR3 nucleotides read TGTGCCAGCAGTTTCGAGGGGCCCTCCTACAATGAGCAGTTCTTC. Translation: CASSFEGPSYNEQFF.

This clone was counted once. The chain has TRBV4-1 and TRBJ2-1; TRBD2 agrees at 7 bases. The CDR3 extends over 16 amino acids. CDR1 is MGHRA and CDR2 is YSYEKL in the germline V gene. The ends lost 0 bases at V and 7 bases at J; junction bases unmatched: 9. The DNA of the CDR3 is TGCGCCAGCAGCCAAGACGGAGAGCGGGGCTGGAATGAGCAGTTCTTC. This translates into CASSQDGERGWNEQFF.

The chain is built from TRBV4-3 and TRBJ1-5; D possibly corresponds to TRBD1 (5 bases). There are 14 residues in the CDR3. Trimming pared 0 bases from V and 7 bases from J, leaving 10 bases between. Germline V CDR1 and CDR2: LGHNA, YSLEER. CDR3 sequence reads: CASSQDGRGQPQHF. The CDR3 coding sequence is TGCGCCAGCAGCCAAGATGGACGGGGCCAGCCCCAGCATTTT.

The CDR3, as DNA: TGTGCCAGCAGCCGTGACAGGGACCACACCGGGGAGCTGTTTTTT. Residues: CASSRDRDHTGELFF. V and J are TRBV7-9 and TRBJ2-2; 7 bases align to TRBD1. The germline V gene encodes CDR1 SEHNR and CDR2 FQNEAQ (reference sequence). This CDR3 is built from 15 residues. V dropped 5 bases and J dropped 3; count of bases not matched to a gene: 6.

The chain couples TRBV11-3 to TRBJ2-3, with 8 nucleotides matching TRBD1. Germline CDR1 SGHNT, CDR2 YENEEA. Trimming removed 1 base from V and 4 bases from J; junction bases left unmatched: 4. CDR3 length equals 15 residues. CDR3 nucleotides: TGTGCCAGCAGCTTAGGGGACAGGTGGGCAGATACGCAGTATTTT. Amino acid sequence: CASSLGDRWADTQYF.

The V call is TRBV3-1 (or the pseudogene TRBV3-2), the J call TRBJ1-2; a possible D gene is TRBD1 (5 bases). Germline CDR1 is LGHDT and CDR2 is YNNKEL (reference sequence). The CDR3 consists of 15 residues. Trimming removed 1 base at V and 4 bases at J, with 13 bases between. CDR3 in DNA: TGTGCCAGCAGCCAAGGGGGGGGGACGGTCTATGGCTACACCTTC. This codes for CASSQGGGTVYGYTF.

J is TRBJ1-6 and V is TRBV19, with a possible D match to TRBD1 (5 bases). V was trimmed by 4 bases and J by 9 bases, leaving 16 bases between them. CDR1 is LNHDA, CDR2 SQIVND, per germline (reference sequence). The CDR3 covers 15 residues. Written as DNA, the CDR3 is TGTGCCAGTAGTAGGGAAGACAGTGTCGGTTCACCCCTCCACTTT. This gives the protein CASSREDSVGSPLHF.

This chain links TRBV7-6 with TRBJ1-1; D is unclear. The V end was cut by 4 bases, the J end by 3 bases, with 15 bases between. The CDR3 has 15 amino acids. The germline gives CDR1 SGHVS, CDR2 FNYEAQ. This CDR3 reads CASSSPPGGYTEAFF. CDR3 DNA sequence: TGTGCCAGCAGCTCCCCGCCTGGAGGGTACACTGAAGCTTTCTTT.

This sequence joins TRBV6-5 and TRBJ2-2; D unclear. Trimming stripped 7 bases from V and 6 bases from J, with 15 bases between. CDR1 and CDR2 (germline): MNHEY, SVGAGI. CDR3 length: 14 residues. Written as DNA, the CDR3 is TGTGCCAGCAACCGCCCGGGTTCCGCCGGGGAGCTGTTTTTT. Residues: CASNRPGSAGELFF.

The chain combines TRBV9 with TRBJ2-7; 10 bases agree with TRBD1. This CDR3 is 15 amino acids long. Trimming removed 0 bases from V and 0 bases from J; junction bases left unmatched: 0. CDR1 and CDR2 from the germline V gene are SGDLS and YYNGEE. Written as DNA, the CDR3 is TGTGCCAGCAGCGTAGGGGACAGGGGCTCCTACGAGCAGTACTTC. Its translation is CASSVGDRGSYEQYF.

This chain uses TRBV30 with TRBJ1-5; tentative D call: TRBD1 (5 bases). The ends were cut back, 2 bases at V and 6 bases at J, with 11 bases in the middle. The CDR3 is 13 amino acids. The germline V gene has CDR1 GTSNPN and CDR2 SVGIG (reference sequence). Here the CDR3 reads CAWSNQGTQPQHF. The CDR3 coding sequence is TGTGCCTGGAGTAACCAGGGAACTCAGCCCCAGCATTTT.

The rearrangement joins TRBV6-6 to TRBJ2-3; weak D call: TRBD1 (7 bases). Deletions cut 2 bases from V and 1 base from J, with 10 bases between. The CDR3 contains 15 residues. Germline CDR1 MNHNY, CDR2 SVGAGI (reference sequence). The CDR3 nucleotides read TGTGCCAGCAGTTACCAGGGGGGCCGCACAGATACGCAGTATTTT. This gives the protein CASSYQGGRTDTQYF.

The chain recombines TRBV2 with TRBJ1-1; D is undetermined. Germline CDR1 reads SNHLY; CDR2 reads FYNNEI. V lost 7 bases and J 0 bases, leaving 15 bases between the germline ends. The length of the CDR3 is 15 residues. CDR3 DNA: TGTGCCAGCATATCCCAGTTTATTATGAACACTGAAGCTTTCTTT. Its translation: CASISQFIMNTEAFF. The entire variable domain, with the rest obtained from reference TRBV2 and TRBJ1-1, is as follows: EPEVTQTPSHQVTQMGQEVILRCVPISNHLYFYWYRQILGQKVEFLVSFYNNEISEKSEIFDDQFSVERPDGSNFTLKIRSTKLEDSAMYFCASISQFIMNTEAFFGQGTRLTVV.

V usage is TRBV28 and J usage is TRBJ2-7; weak D call: TRBD1 (5 bases). From germline, CDR1 is MDHEN and CDR2 SYDVKM. There are 13 residues in the CDR3. Trimming took 5 bases from V and 1 from J, leaving 9 bases between them. Here the CDR3 DNA reads TGTGCCAGCAGTAGGGGTCTTTCCTACGAGCAGTACTTC. Translation: CASSRGLSYEQYF.

The rearrangement links TRBV6-2 or TRBV6-3 to TRBJ2-2; 8 bases are shared with TRBD1. Germline lookup yields CDR1 MNHEY and CDR2 SVGEGT. CDR3 length: 17 amino acids. V trimming: 2 bases; J trimming: 0 bases; junction bases outside the gene matches: 5. The CDR3 DNA reads as TGTGCCAGCAGTTACGTTGGGACAGGACCGAACACCGGGGAGCTGTTTTTT. Residues: CASSYVGTGPNTGELFF.

Only one count was recorded for this clone. The rearrangement links TRBV5-4 to TRBJ2-1; tentatively, D is TRBD1 or TRBD2 (6 bases each). Germline CDR1 SGHNT, CDR2 YYREEE (reference sequence). CDR3 length: 16 residues. V lost 2 bases and J 8 bases, leaving 20 bases between the germline ends. The CDR3 loop is CASSFKGGSRSDEQFF. Here the CDR3 DNA reads TGTGCCAGCAGCTTTAAAGGGGGGAGTCGGAGCGATGAGCAGTTCTTC.

The chain joins TRBV11-3 to TRBJ2-5; D is unclear. V was pared by 8 bases and J by 2 bases, with 15 bases between. The V gene's germline CDR1 is SGHNT and CDR2 YENEEA. This CDR3 is built from 14 residues. The chain's CDR3 is CASSKGGGQETQYF. The CDR3 region has the DNA TGTGCCAGCTCAAAGGGCGGCGGTCAAGAGACCCAGTACTTC. The complete variable domain, with remaining parts taken from reference TRBV11-3 and TRBJ2-5, reads EAGVVQSPRYKIIEKKQPVAFWCNPISGHNTLYWYLQNLGQGPELLIRYENEEAVDDSQLPKDRFSAERLKGVDSTLKIQPAELGDSAVYLCASSKGGGQETQYFGPGTRLLVL.

The chain couples TRBV4-3 to TRBJ2-5; D gene ambiguous. Trimming took 4 bases from V and 0 from J, leaving 9 bases between them. This CDR3 contains 14 residues. CDR1 LGHNA and CDR2 YSLEER come from the germline V gene. The DNA for the CDR3 is TGCGCCAGCAGCCTTTACCTCGACCAAGAGACCCAGTACTTC. This sequence encodes CASSLYLDQETQYF.

This sequence joins TRBV7-9 and TRBJ1-3; D is ambiguous. Trimming took off 4 bases at V and 0 bases at J, with 4 bases between the two ends. Looked up from germline, CDR1 is SEHNR and CDR2 is FQNEAQ (reference sequence). There are 13 residues in the CDR3. CDR3 loop: CASSSISGNTIYF. In DNA, the CDR3 is TGTGCCAGCAGCTCCATCTCTGGAAACACCATATATTTT.

V gene TRBV19 combines with J gene TRBJ1-4; D is ambiguous. The V gene lost 1 base and the J gene lost 0 bases, with 9 bases spanning the gap. The CDR3 length is 16 residues. In germline, CDR1 is LNHDA, CDR2 SQIVND (reference sequence). The CDR3 here is CASSIGAFATNEKLFF. CDR3 nucleotides: TGTGCCAGTAGTATAGGGGCATTTGCAACTAATGAAAAACTGTTTTTT.

The CDR3 sequence: CASGGPDGTDTQYF. The CDR3 nucleotides are TGTGCCAGCGGGGGACCCGACGGCACAGATACGCAGTATTTT. This chain uses TRBV7-2 with TRBJ2-3; D possibly matches TRBD1 or TRBD2 (5 bases each). This CDR3 comprises 14 residues. CDR1 SGHTA and CDR2 FQGNSA come from the germline V gene. Trimming took off 8 bases at V and 1 base at J, with 13 bases between the two ends.

V and J are TRBV4-3 and TRBJ2-1; 7 nucleotides line up with TRBD2. Germline V gives CDR1 LGHNA, CDR2 YSLEER. This CDR3 spans 15 amino acids. V shed 6 bases, J shed 6 bases, and the junction held 11 bases outside the gene matches. For the CDR3, the DNA is TGCGCCAGCAGTTTGACTAGCTGGTCGCCCAATGAGCAGTTCTTC. Its translation: CASSLTSWSPNEQFF.

The chain has TRBV3-1 (or the pseudogene TRBV3-2) and TRBJ1-5; D call uncertain. CDR1 is LGHDT, CDR2 YNNKEL, per germline (reference sequence). Trimming shortened V by 7 bases and J by 0 bases, and 7 bases separated the two germline ends. CDR3 length: 13 residues. The CDR3 region is CASMKNSNQPQHF. The CDR3 DNA sequence: TGTGCCAGCATGAAGAATAGCAATCAGCCCCAGCATTTT.

The chain is built from TRBV5-6 and TRBJ1-4, with unresolved D. Germline lookup yields CDR1 SGHDT and CDR2 YYEEEE. The CDR3 is made up of 13 amino acids. With 2 bases removed from V and 4 bases from J, the gap between germline ends came to 6 bases. This chain's CDR3 is CASSFVDNEKLFF. CDR3 DNA sequence: TGTGCCAGCAGCTTTGTGGATAATGAAAAACTGTTTTTT.

The CDR3 sequence: CASSFGQGNTGELFF. CDR3 coding DNA: TGTGCCAGCAGCTTCGGGCAGGGGAACACCGGGGAGCTGTTTTTT. The V gene is TRBV7-9, the J gene TRBJ2-2; D might be TRBD1 (5 bases). Germline V lookup: CDR1 SEHNR, CDR2 FQNEAQ (reference sequence). The V and J ends lost 3 bases and 1 base respectively, with 9 bases between them. CDR3 size: 15 residues.

V and J are TRBV7-9 and TRBJ2-2, with D perhaps matching TRBD1 (5 bases). This CDR3 comprises 14 residues. Germline V lookup: CDR1 SEHNR, CDR2 FQNEAQ (reference sequence). Trimming shortened V by 3 bases and J by 3 bases, and 8 bases separated the two germline ends. CDR3 in amino acids: CASSLQGYTGELFF. The DNA of the CDR3 is TGTGCCAGCAGCTTGCAGGGTTACACCGGGGAGCTGTTTTTT.

The rearrangement links TRBV12-3 or TRBV12-4 to TRBJ1-3; no clear D. V was trimmed by 6 bases and J by 0 bases, leaving 6 bases between them. The length of the CDR3 is 13 residues. CDR3 protein: CASRLLSGNTIYF. The CDR3 nucleotides are TGTGCCAGCAGGTTACTCTCTGGAAACACCATATATTTT.

The chain is built from TRBV6-2 or TRBV6-3 and TRBJ2-1; D unclear. V lost 6 bases and J 4 bases, leaving 10 bases between the germline ends. This CDR3 is 13 amino acids long. Germline CDR1 and CDR2: MNHEY and SVGEGT. CDR3 sequence (DNA): TGTGCCAGCAGCGTCGGTCGATACAATGAGCAGTTCTTC. Its translation is CASSVGRYNEQFF.

The chain couples TRBV12-3 or TRBV12-4 to TRBJ2-1, with D possibly matching TRBD2 (5 bases). The CDR3 spans 12 residues. V was shortened by 5 bases and J by 5 bases, with 7 bases between the two germline ends. CDR3 amino acids: CASSRGNNEQFF. The CDR3 nucleotides are TGTGCCAGCAGTCGGGGTAACAATGAGCAGTTCTTC.